This is a list of T cell receptor beta chains from one sample in a study of T-cell memory formation after mild COVID-19. MiXCR, applied by TCRdb to the 5' RACE reads, yields one record per CDR3 protein. Here the sample spans 280,000 or so distinct CDR3 sequences, around 8% being singletons. What was sequenced was PBMCs or a T cell subset sorted from them (not recorded which). The receptors stem from a man in his late teens or twenties who had mild COVID-19 (a few samples of this study predate the infection). Cell type and time point are not known. The CDR3 runs from the conserved cysteine through the conserved F or W. The D gene is left open where the match is weak. Where a row states a size, it is once, few, many or the class of an expanded clone; other rows omit it.

J: TRBJ2-4; D: -; V: TRBV5-1; size: many; CDR3: CASSLIPGKGAKNIQYF; DNA: TGCGCCAGCAGCTTGATCCCGGGGAAGGGGGCCAAAAACATTCAGTACTTC
J: TRBJ2-7; D: TRBD2; V: TRBV5-1; size: -; CDR3: CASSLKRLAGAYEQYF; DNA: TGCGCCAGCAGCTTGAAGCGACTAGCGGGGGCATACGAGCAGTACTTC
J: TRBJ1-3; D: TRBD1; V: TRBV18; size: -; CDR3: CASSPGTGTSGNTIYF; DNA: TGTGCCAGCTCACCTGGGACAGGCACCTCTGGAAACACCATATATTTT
J: TRBJ1-6; D: TRBD1; V: TRBV12-3/TRBV12-4; size: -; CDR3: CASSLGTGGYSPLHF; DNA: TGTGCCAGCAGTTTAGGAACAGGGGGATATTCACCCCTCCACTTT
J: TRBJ2-1; D: TRBD2; V: TRBV5-1; size: few; CDR3: CASSLGTTEVHEQFF; DNA: TGCGCCAGCAGCTTAGGGACTACGGAGGTCCATGAGCAGTTCTTC
J: TRBJ2-7; D: -; V: TRBV12-3/TRBV12-4; size: -; CDR3: CASSPRIAAGYEQYF; DNA: TGTGCCAGCAGCCCCAGGATAGCCGCTGGCTACGAGCAGTACTTC
J: TRBJ2-1; D: TRBD1; V: TRBV24-1; size: many; CDR3: CATSRQGGSWNEQFF; DNA: TGTGCCACCAGTAGACAGGGGGGTTCCTGGAATGAGCAGTTCTTC
J: TRBJ1-5; D: -; V: TRBV6-5; size: -; CDR3: CASSYDRGANQPQHF; DNA: TGTGCCAGCAGTTACGATAGGGGCGCCAATCAGCCCCAGCATTTT
J: TRBJ2-2; D: -; V: TRBV4-3; size: many; CDR3: CASSQGIPGESWGELFF; DNA: TGCGCCAGCAGCCAAGGAATACCAGGGGAATCGTGGGGGGAGCTGTTTTTT
J: TRBJ2-3; D: TRBD1; V: TRBV12-3/TRBV12-4; size: many; CDR3: CASSPRGQKGTDTQYF; DNA: TGTGCCAGCAGTCCAAGGGGGCAGAAGGGCACAGATACGCAGTATTTT
J: TRBJ1-2; D: -; V: TRBV12-3/TRBV12-4; size: -; CDR3: CASSFDGVDYGYTF; DNA: TGTGCCAGCAGTTTCGACGGAGTTGACTATGGCTACACCTTC
J: TRBJ2-2; D: TRBD1; V: TRBV5-6; size: -; CDR3: CASSGDRGYTGELFF; DNA: TGTGCCAGCAGCGGAGACAGGGGGTACACCGGGGAGCTGTTTTTT
J: TRBJ2-1; D: -; V: TRBV2; size: -; CDR3: CASSVTTGDNEQFF; DNA: TGTGCCAGCAGTGTTACGACCGGGGACAATGAGCAGTTCTTC
J: TRBJ1-6; D: -; V: TRBV9; size: few; CDR3: CASSERGGQTYNSPLHF; DNA: TGTGCCAGCAGCGAGAGGGGAGGGCAGACTTATAATTCACCCCTCCACTTT
J: TRBJ1-1; D: -; V: TRBV4-1; size: many; CDR3: CASSREQGTNTEAFF; DNA: TGCGCCAGCAGCCGAGAACAGGGAACGAACACTGAAGCTTTCTTT
J: TRBJ2-2; D: -; V: TRBV29-1; size: few; CDR3: CSVDGARGSTGELFF; DNA: TGCAGCGTTGATGGGGCTCGGGGGAGCACCGGGGAGCTGTTTTTT
J: TRBJ2-2; D: -; V: TRBV5-4; size: many; CDR3: CASSTPVVNTGELFF; DNA: TGTGCCAGCAGTACCCCAGTAGTCAACACCGGGGAGCTGTTTTTT
J: TRBJ2-1; D: -; V: TRBV11-2; size: -; CDR3: CASSPQGSNYNEQFF; DNA: TGTGCCAGCAGCCCACAGGGCAGCAACTACAATGAGCAGTTCTTC
J: TRBJ2-1; D: -; V: TRBV9; size: few; CDR3: CASSVTDNEQFF; DNA: TGTGCCAGCAGCGTGACTGACAATGAGCAGTTCTTC
J: TRBJ2-2; D: -; V: TRBV24-1; size: few; CDR3: CATSSENTGELFF; DNA: TGTGCCACCTCTAGCGAGAACACCGGGGAGCTGTTTTTT
J: TRBJ1-5; D: TRBD1; V: TRBV4-1; size: few; CDR3: CASSPRQGAVGNQPQHF; DNA: TGCGCCAGCAGCCCTAGACAGGGAGCTGTAGGCAATCAGCCCCAGCATTTT
J: TRBJ2-7; D: TRBD1; V: TRBV7-2; size: many; CDR3: CASSTGTGGREQYF; DNA: TGTGCCAGCAGCACCGGGACAGGGGGACGCGAGCAGTACTTC
J: TRBJ1-6; D: -; V: TRBV12-3/TRBV12-4; size: -; CDR3: CASSLGRFGTNSPLHF; DNA: TGTGCCAGCAGTCTTGGGAGGTTTGGGACAAATTCACCCCTCCACTTT
J: TRBJ2-3; D: -; V: TRBV4-1; size: few; CDR3: CASSQVGGPGTDTQYF; DNA: TGCGCCAGCAGCCAAGTGGGGGGGCCAGGCACAGATACGCAGTATTTT
J: TRBJ2-5; D: TRBD2; V: TRBV20-1; size: many; CDR3: CSARVGRVTETQYF; DNA: TGCAGTGCTAGAGTTGGGAGGGTCACAGAGACCCAGTACTTC
J: TRBJ2-7; D: -; V: TRBV6-1; size: few; CDR3: CASSEEFRGKQYF; DNA: TGTGCCAGCAGTGAAGAGTTCCGGGGGAAGCAGTACTTC
J: TRBJ1-1; D: TRBD1; V: TRBV6-5; size: -; CDR3: CASSSARTGRNTEAFF; DNA: TGTGCCAGCAGCTCCGCGAGGACAGGAAGGAATACTGAAGCTTTCTTT
J: TRBJ2-7; D: -; V: TRBV6-5; size: few; CDR3: CASSYSTGRHEQYF; DNA: TGTGCCAGCAGTTACTCCACAGGGAGGCACGAGCAGTACTTC
J: TRBJ2-5; D: -; V: TRBV9; size: few; CDR3: CASSVRFHETQYF; DNA: TGTGCCAGCAGCGTACGCTTCCACGAGACCCAGTACTTC
J: TRBJ2-4; D: -; V: TRBV20-1; size: -; CDR3: CSARDLGRGQNIQYF; DNA: TGCAGTGCTAGAGATCTGGGGAGGGGGCAAAACATTCAGTACTTC
J: TRBJ2-5; D: -; V: TRBV12-3/TRBV12-4; size: -; CDR3: CASSQDWETQYF; DNA: TGTGCCAGCAGCCAAGATTGGGAGACCCAGTACTTC
J: TRBJ2-5; D: -; V: TRBV2; size: many; CDR3: CASRDRGETQYF; DNA: TGTGCCAGCAGGGACAGAGGAGAGACCCAGTACTTC
J: TRBJ2-5; D: -; V: TRBV7-9; size: few; CDR3: CASSRGPNRAETQYF; DNA: TGTGCCAGCAGCCGAGGCCCCAACCGGGCAGAGACCCAGTACTTC
J: TRBJ2-7; D: -; V: TRBV7-6; size: many; CDR3: CASSLGSEMGTEQYF; DNA: TGTGCCAGCAGCTTAGGGTCTGAGATGGGGACCGAGCAGTACTTC
J: TRBJ1-6; D: -; V: TRBV12-3/TRBV12-4; size: many; CDR3: CASSLGALNSPLHF; DNA: TGTGCCAGCAGTTTAGGGGCCCTAAATTCACCCCTCCACTTT
J: TRBJ2-7; D: TRBD1; V: TRBV18; size: few; CDR3: CASSPRTTGQGVTYEQYF; DNA: TGTGCCAGCTCACCCAGAACAACGGGACAGGGGGTAACCTACGAGCAGTACTTC
J: TRBJ2-3; D: -; V: TRBV24-1; size: many; CDR3: CATSDVAGPGDTQYF; DNA: TGTGCCACCAGTGATGTTGCGGGGCCCGGGGATACGCAGTATTTT
J: TRBJ2-2; D: TRBD2; V: TRBV12-5; size: few; CDR3: CASGPPGGGELFF; DNA: TGTGCTAGTGGTCCCCCGGGGGGAGGGGAGCTGTTTTTT
J: TRBJ2-7; D: -; V: TRBV5-6; size: many; CDR3: CASSLGYSYEQYF; DNA: TGTGCCAGCAGCTTGGGATACTCCTACGAGCAGTACTTC
J: TRBJ2-1; D: TRBD2; V: TRBV7-9; size: few; CDR3: CASSLSGGIYNEQFF; DNA: TGTGCCAGCAGTCTAAGCGGGGGTATTTACAATGAGCAGTTCTTC
J: TRBJ2-7; D: TRBD2; V: TRBV7-2; size: -; CDR3: CASRQTSGAYEQYF; DNA: TGTGCCAGCAGGCAGACTAGCGGAGCTTACGAGCAGTACTTC
J: TRBJ1-1; D: -; V: TRBV27; size: -; CDR3: CASSSEGDTEAFF; DNA: TGTGCCAGCAGTTCCGAAGGGGACACTGAAGCTTTCTTT
J: TRBJ2-7; D: TRBD2; V: TRBV6-2/TRBV6-3; size: few; CDR3: CASSPGTSVFEQYF; DNA: TGTGCCAGCAGCCCCGGGACTAGCGTATTCGAGCAGTACTTC
J: TRBJ2-3; D: -; V: TRBV7-3; size: few; CDR3: CASSLTVFHTDTQYF; DNA: TGTGCCAGCAGCTTAACGGTCTTTCACACAGATACGCAGTATTTT
J: TRBJ1-4; D: -; V: TRBV6-1; size: few; CDR3: CASSPFTGSGPDEKLFF; DNA: TGTGCCAGCAGTCCTTTTACAGGGTCGGGGCCGGATGAAAAACTGTTTTTT
J: TRBJ2-2; D: -; V: TRBV11-2; size: -; CDR3: CASSGVWERPGELFF; DNA: TGTGCCAGCAGCGGAGTTTGGGAGCGTCCCGGGGAGCTGTTTTTT
J: TRBJ2-7; D: -; V: TRBV4-3; size: few; CDR3: CASSQVWVRGGLLYEQYF; DNA: TGCGCCAGCAGCCAAGTCTGGGTCCGCGGGGGCTTACTCTACGAGCAGTACTTC